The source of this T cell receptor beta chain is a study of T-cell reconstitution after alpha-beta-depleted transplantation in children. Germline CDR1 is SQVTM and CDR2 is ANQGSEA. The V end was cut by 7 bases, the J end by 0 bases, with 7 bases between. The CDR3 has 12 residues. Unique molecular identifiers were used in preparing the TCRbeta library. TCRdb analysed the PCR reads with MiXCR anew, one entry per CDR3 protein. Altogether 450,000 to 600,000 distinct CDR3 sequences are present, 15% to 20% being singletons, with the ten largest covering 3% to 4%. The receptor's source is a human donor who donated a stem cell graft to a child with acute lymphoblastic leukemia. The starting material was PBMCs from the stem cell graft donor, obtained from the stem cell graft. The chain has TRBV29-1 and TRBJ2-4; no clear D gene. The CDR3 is CSALVAKNIQYF. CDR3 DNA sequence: TGCAGCGCCTTGGTAGCCAAAAACATTCAGTACTTC.